This T cell receptor (beta chain) was captured in a study of beta chain features in type 1 diabetes. Study-level points and caveats: PCR might pick shorter templates more often, in the same way for patients and controls. In comparison with healthy donors, patients had naive, central memory and Treg TCRB repertoires that appeared more similar. All four CD4+ subsets from Type 1 diabetes patients carried moderately but significantly shorter TCRB CDR3s.

Every participating donor gave one draw, a heparinised blood sample averaging roughly 100 mL. V was clipped by 5 bases and J by 4 bases, with 17 bases between them. In germline, CDR1 is SGHDN, CDR2 FVKESK. The CDR3 extends over 15 amino acids. To note about this clone: Its specificity is not known.

All of the isolated RNA was reverse transcribed, so expressed TCRB transcripts were sequenced. Naive, central memory and regulatory T cell samples produced a mean of about 3.5 million reads. Using immunoSEQ multiplex PCR, the repertoire was profiled, and TCRdb retains in-frame clones only, with some absent. The profile covers around 260,000 clones, with roughly a quarter appearing a single time and 0.012% taken by the ten largest. This chain joins TRBV14 and TRBJ1-1; D might be TRBD1 (6 bases). This clonotype was obtained from a young woman with type 1 diabetes. The sample taken for sequencing was naive CD4+ T cells from blood. Here the CDR3 reads CASSSYRGRGTEAFF. The CDR3 bases are TGTGCCAGCAGCTCCTATCGTGGCAGGGGCACTGAAGCTTTCTTT. Full variable domain (missing parts from reference TRBV14 and TRBJ1-1): EAGVTQFPSHSVIEKGQTVTLRCDPISGHDNLYWYRRVMGKEIKFLLHFVKESKQDESGMPNNRFLAERTGGTYSTLKVQPAELEDSGVYFCASSSYRGRGTEAFFGQGTRLTVV.